Shown below are 5 T cell receptor beta chains from a single sample sequenced in a study of human T cells and chemical hapten exposure. Time point described: pre-sensitization, week 0. The sample's treatment: therapeutic diphenylcyclopropenone sensitization with weekly scalp DPC. Via MiXCR, TCRdb re-called the RACE reads, giving one row per CDR3 protein. The sample lists more than 300,000 distinct CDR3 sequences; approximately 5% were seen once. Sequencing was performed on whole blood, taken in connection with sensitization to the hapten diphenylcyclopropenone (DPC). These TCRs come from a woman between 45 and 65 years old with alopecia areata. Some clones in this sample may be carry-over from other donors' samples.

This clonotype was counted many times. The rearrangement uses TRBV7-6 and TRBJ2-1; 8 bases match TRBD2. The CDR3 runs 15 residues. Germline trimming cut 3 bases from V and 4 bases from J; bases unmatched to any gene: 5. Germline V gene lookup returns CDR1 SGHVS and CDR2 FNYEAQ. CDR3 sequence (DNA): TGTGCCAGCAGCTTCCGGGAGGGTCAGTACAATGAGCAGTTCTTC. It translates to CASSFREGQYNEQFF.

This clonotype was picked up many times. V and J are TRBV20-1 and TRBJ2-7; 7 bases fit TRBD1. Germline CDR1 DFQATT, CDR2 SNEGSKA (reference sequence). The length of the CDR3 is 15 residues. Trimming removed 5 bases from V and 5 bases from J; junction bases left unmatched: 15. The CDR3 sequence is CSAPNPILDRDEQYF. The CDR3 nucleotides are TGCAGTGCTCCCAACCCGATTCTAGACAGGGACGAGCAGTACTTC.

Comments on this clonotype: A much larger clone sits a single nucleotide away, making a read error possible. This chain connects TRBV6-5 to TRBJ1-1, with TRBD1 matching 9 bases. The CDR3 spans 12 residues. The germline V gene has CDR1 MNHEY and CDR2 SVGAGI. The chain's CDR3 is CASGQGNTEASF. Written as DNA, the CDR3 is TGTGCCAGCGGACAGGGGAATACTGAAGCTTCCTTT.

There are many counts of this clonotype. Written as DNA, the CDR3 is TGCAGCGTTGAGGTATCCTACTATGGCTACACCTTC. The encoded protein is CSVEVSYYGYTF. The chain recombines TRBV29-1 with TRBJ1-2; D unclear. V lost 3 bases to trimming and J lost 3 bases, with 8 bases between them. Germline assignment: CDR1 SQVTM and CDR2 ANQGSEA. This CDR3 comprises 12 residues. The entire variable domain, with the rest obtained from reference TRBV29-1 and TRBJ1-2, is as follows: SAVISQKPSRDICQRGTSLTIQCQVDSQVTMMFWYRQQPGQSLTLIATANQGSEATYESGFVIDKFPISRPNLTFSTLTVSNMSPEDSSIYLCSVEVSYYGYTFGSGTRLTVV.

This clonotype was seen a handful of times. The gene calls are TRBV6-5 and TRBJ1-5, with D uncertain. Trimming took off 4 bases at V and 5 bases at J, with 15 bases between the two ends. The germline V gene has CDR1 MNHEY and CDR2 SVGAGI. The CDR3 contains 15 residues. CDR3 residues: CASSSFLGSDQPQHF. The CDR3 DNA is TGTGCCAGCAGTTCTTTCCTAGGCAGTGATCAGCCCCAGCATTTT.